Listed below are T cell receptor beta chains from one sample, sequenced in a study of immune aging and cytomegalovirus after organ transplant. Antigen specificity for these receptors is unknown. MiXCR was run by TCRdb on the single-cell sequencing reads, yielding one entry per CDR3 protein. The table records 20,000 or so distinct CDR3 sequences, approximately 40% of them present only once. The sequenced sample was CMV peptide-activated CD4+ and CD8+ T cells sorted from blood, obtained at five time points, pooled. The origin of the receptors is a female donor who had a heart transplant and CMV viremia. Each CDR3 is given with its conserved first and last residue. The order of the fields is D gene, CDR3 length, clone size, V gene, J gene, CDR3 DNA, CDR3 protein. D genes are given only for firm matches. Clone sizes are given selectively: once, few, many, or a class where the clone is expanded.

>TRBD1|14|few|TRBV6-2/TRBV6-3|TRBJ1-1
TGTGCCAGCAGTTACTCTGGGACAGGCACTGAAGCTTTCTTT
CASSYSGTGTEAFF
>.|15|.|TRBV4-3|TRBJ1-2
TGCGCCAGCAGCCAAGTCGCGGGATCCCGGGCTGGCTACACCTTC
CASSQVAGSRAGYTF
>.|15|few|TRBV6-1|TRBJ2-1
TGTGCCAGCAGTGAGGGACCGGGGGCGCACAATGAGCAGTTCTTC
CASSEGPGAHNEQFF
>TRBD1|14|.|TRBV20-1|TRBJ1-2
TGCAGTGCTAGAGACGCACAGGGGGCCCGGGGCTACACCTTC
CSARDAQGARGYTF
>.|16|medium-sized|TRBV6-1|TRBJ2-7
TGTGCCAGCAGTGAAGAGGGCAGGCCCCGATACTACGAGCAGTACTTC
CASSEEGRPRYYEQYF
>TRBD1|16|.|TRBV5-4|TRBJ2-7
TGTGCCAGCAGCTCGGCCGACACCGGGACAGGGTACGAGCAGTACTTC
CASSSADTGTGYEQYF
>.|14|.|TRBV7-3|TRBJ2-5
TGTGCCAGCAGCCCCTCGGGCGTGCAAGAGACCCAGTACTTC
CASSPSGVQETQYF
>TRBD1|15|many|TRBV19|TRBJ1-5
TGTGCCAGTAGTATACCCTACAGGGGAAGTCAGCCCCAGCATTTT
CASSIPYRGSQPQHF
>.|17|medium-sized|TRBV3-1|TRBJ2-1
TGTGCCAGCAGCCAAGATCTGACGGGGGGCCCCTACAATGAGCAGTTCTTC
CASSQDLTGGPYNEQFF
>TRBD1|15|few|TRBV27|TRBJ2-1
TGTGCCAGCAGCCTGACAGGGCCGACCTACGGTGAGCAGTTCTTC
CASSLTGPTYGEQFF
>.|14|.|TRBV11-2|TRBJ1-6
TGTGCCAGCAGCTTAGATCCCGCCGGAGGCAGCCCCCACTTT
CASSLDPAGGSPHF
>TRBD2|18|.|TRBV7-2|TRBJ2-3
TGTGCCAGCAGCTTGTTCGGACTAGCGGGGGGTTTCACAGATACGCAGTATTTT
CASSLFGLAGGFTDTQYF
>TRBD1|15|.|TRBV27|TRBJ1-5
TGTGCCAGCAGCTGGACAGGAAATAGCAATCAGCCCCAGCATTTT
CASSWTGNSNQPQHF
>.|14|.|TRBV28|TRBJ1-5
TGTGCCAGCAGTTCCCGACGGGGAGCACAGCCCCAGCATTTC
CASSSRRGAQPQHF
>.|13|.|TRBV28|TRBJ1-2
TGTGCCAGCAGTTTGGGGGAGTTCTATGGCTACACCTTC
CASSLGEFYGYTF
>TRBD2|18|.|TRBV6-5|TRBJ2-7
TGTGCCAGCAGTTACTCAGGACTAGCCAGAGGTTCTTGGTACGAGCAGTACTTC
CASSYSGLARGSWYEQYF
>.|15|.|TRBV2|TRBJ1-5
TGTGCCAGCAGTAAGGCCAAGAATAGCAACCAGCCCCAGCATTTT
CASSKAKNSNQPQHF
>.|15|few|TRBV6-2/TRBV6-3|TRBJ2-5
TGTGCCAGCAGTGATCAGGGAGTGCATTTGGAGACCCAGTACTTC
CASSDQGVHLETQYF
>.|14|.|TRBV5-1|TRBJ2-7
TGCGCCAGCGGCGCAACAGCTTTTACAGGCGGGCAGTACTTC
CASGATAFTGGQYF
>.|13|few|TRBV28|TRBJ1-3
TGTGCCAGCAGCATCCCTCATCGAAACACCATATATTTT
CASSIPHRNTIYF
>.|13|.|TRBV10-3|TRBJ2-1
TGTGCCATCAGTGTAACGGGCCAGAATGAGCAGTTCTTC
CAISVTGQNEQFF
>.|14|.|TRBV7-2|TRBJ2-4
TGTGCCAGCAGCTTAAAGGGGGCCAAAAACATTCAGTACTTC
CASSLKGAKNIQYF
>.|15|.|TRBV5-4|TRBJ2-5
TGTGCCAGCAGCTTTCGTGAAAGGGGAGACGGGACCCAGTACTTC
CASSFRERGDGTQYF
>.|12|.|TRBV6-6|TRBJ2-3
TGTGCCAGCAACAACGGGGAGGATACGCAGTATTTT
CASNNGEDTQYF
>.|13|many|TRBV7-9|TRBJ2-5
TGTGCCAGCACGGGGGGCCCCCAAGAGACCCAGTACTTC
CASTGGPQETQYF
>.|14|medium-sized|TRBV28|TRBJ1-6
TGTGCCAGCAGTAAACGAATTGGGGCTTCACCCCTCCACTTT
CASSKRIGASPLHF
>.|15|.|TRBV28|TRBJ1-3
TGTGCCAGCAGTCCAAAACAAGCCTCTGGAAACACCATATATTTT
CASSPKQASGNTIYF
>.|15|many|TRBV20-1|TRBJ2-1
TGCAGTGCTAGAGACGTAGGAGTTGGGCCCAATGAGCAGTTCTTC
CSARDVGVGPNEQFF
>TRBD1|15|.|TRBV6-6|TRBJ2-7
TGTGCCAGCAGTTACTCCGGGACAGCCTCCTACGAGCAGTACTTC
CASSYSGTASYEQYF
>.|14|.|TRBV19|TRBJ1-5
TGTGCCAGTAGACATAGGGAGGTTGTCCAGCCCCAGCATTTT
CASRHREVVQPQHF
>.|11|medium-sized|TRBV30|TRBJ2-3
TGTGCCTGGAGTGTACAGAGTACGCAGTATTTT
CAWSVQSTQYF
>TRBD2|16|.|TRBV24-1|TRBJ2-3
TGTGCCACCAGTGATTTGCGGGGCGGGGGACCCGATACGCAGTATTTT
CATSDLRGGGPDTQYF
>.|15|.|TRBV28|TRBJ1-6
TGTGCCAGCAGTTTCGTTAGGGGGGTACGGTCACCCCTCCACTTT
CASSFVRGVRSPLHF
>.|14|few|TRBV6-5|TRBJ2-1
TGTGCCAGCCGAAGGGCTAGCGCGTACAATGAGCAGTTCTTC
CASRRASAYNEQFF
>.|15|.|TRBV20-1|TRBJ2-3
TGCAGTGCTATCGCCGGATCTCTAGGGGCCGGTACGCAGTATTTT
CSAIAGSLGAGTQYF
>.|13|many|TRBV7-2|TRBJ2-1
TGTGCCAGCAGCTTAGGGGCTTACAATGAGCAGTTCTTC
CASSLGAYNEQFF
>TRBD2|13|many|TRBV28|TRBJ2-1
TGTGCCAGCAGTTTTTTGAGCGGGGGGCTTAAGTTCTTC
CASSFLSGGLKFF